Listed here are 20 T cell receptor beta chains from one sample, sequenced in a study of control samples from healthy donors and cancer patients. Assay: immunoSEQ multiplex PCR; the TCRdb copy retains only in-frame clones and omits some. This table holds about 160,000 clones, approximately 94% found once. Input material: blood. Receptors were obtained from a woman aged 40 to 55 in good health.

This CDR3 reads CAIREQGWGTEAFF. The CDR3 DNA follows: TGTGCCATCAGAGAACAGGGATGGGGGACTGAAGCTTTCTTT. This chain uses TRBV10-3 with TRBJ1-1; D perhaps matches TRBD1 (6 bases). The V and J ends lost 6 bases and 5 bases respectively, with 16 bases between them. The CDR3 has 14 amino acids. Per germline, CDR1 ENHRY and CDR2 SYGVKD.

The chain joins TRBV4-1 to TRBJ1-6, with 7 bases aligning to TRBD1. The CDR3 loop spans 18 amino acids. Germline V CDR1 and CDR2: MGHRA, YSYEKL. V was clipped by 3 bases and J by 2 bases; unmatched bases: 10. The CDR3 loop is CASSHPPTGNPYNSPLHF. The CDR3 coding sequence is TGCGCCAGCAGCCATCCTCCGACAGGGAACCCCTATAATTCACCCCTCCACTTT.

This clone is a singleton in its sample. The chain employs TRBV14 and TRBJ1-4; D is uncertain. Trimming removed 1 base from V and 3 bases from J, with 3 bases in between. The CDR3 length is 13 residues. The V gene's germline CDR1 is SGHDN and CDR2 FVKESK. CDR3 DNA: TGTGCCAGCAGCCAAGGGTCTAATGAAAAACTGTTTTTT. Encoded protein: CASSQGSNEKLFF.

The chain combines TRBV7-2 with TRBJ2-3, with 12 bases fitting TRBD1. The trim removed 4 bases at V and 5 bases at J, leaving 4 bases unmatched. The CDR3 consists of 15 residues. Per germline, CDR1 SGHTA and CDR2 FQGNSA. The CDR3 spells CASSSGTGGIDTQYF. The CDR3 DNA reads TGTGCCAGCAGCTCCGGGACAGGGGGCATAGATACGCAGTATTTT.

This chain joins TRBV10-3 and TRBJ1-1, with a tentative D call TRBD1 (5 bases). V shed 3 bases and J shed 7 bases, with 18 bases lying between them. CDR1 and CDR2 (germline): ENHRY, SYGVKD. CDR3 length: 15 amino acids. CDR3 nucleotide sequence: TGTGCCATCAGTGAACTCGTCCGAGACAGAAGTGAAGCTTTCTTT. Residues: CAISELVRDRSEAFF.

The chain recombines TRBV9 with TRBJ1-3; TRBD1 is a possible D gene (5 bases). Per the germline V gene, CDR1 is SGDLS and CDR2 is YYNGEE. The CDR3 extends over 15 amino acids. Trimming pared 4 bases from V and 0 bases from J, leaving 11 bases between. The CDR3 DNA sequence: TGTGCCAGCAGCCCTAGGGGCATCTCTGGAAACACCATATATTTT. It specifies CASSPRGISGNTIYF.

The chain is built from TRBV30 and TRBJ2-5; 7 bases agree with TRBD1. Per germline, CDR1 GTSNPN and CDR2 SVGIG (reference sequence). This CDR3 spans 14 amino acids. J was trimmed by 2 bases and V by 5 bases; bases with no gene match: 8. The DNA for the CDR3 is TGTGCCTGGGCAAGGGGGCGCGGACAAGAGACCCAGTACTTC. It specifies CAWARGRGQETQYF. The full variable domain, completed using reference TRBV30 and TRBJ2-5, is SQTIHQWPATLVQPVGSPLSLECTVEGTSNPNLYWYRQAAGRGLQLLFYSVGIGQISSEVPQNLSASRPQDRQFILSSKKLLLSDSGFYLCAWARGRGQETQYFGPGTRLLVL.

This sequence joins TRBV6-1 and TRBJ1-2, with D maybe TRBD1 (5 bases). Trimming took off 0 bases at V and 6 bases at J, with 11 bases between the two ends. Germline-derived CDR1 and CDR2 are MNHNS and SASEGT. The CDR3 loop spans 14 amino acids. CDR3 residues: CASSEARDPHGYTF. CDR3 DNA sequence: TGTGCCAGCAGTGAAGCCAGGGATCCCCATGGCTACACCTTC.

The chain employs TRBV10-2 and TRBJ2-1; 7 bases line up with TRBD2. Unmatched junction bases numbered 6, after V lost 4 bases and J lost 6 bases. CDR1 is WSHSY, CDR2 SAAADI, per germline. The length of the CDR3 is 14 residues. CDR3 coding DNA: TGCGCCAGCAGTGTGCAGCGGGACGTCAATGAGCAGTTCTTC. Translation: CASSVQRDVNEQFF.

Turning to this clone: This CDR3 is also generated by other DNA sequences in the sample. The chain is built from TRBV20-1 and TRBJ2-7; D unclear. This CDR3 comprises 10 residues. Trimming cost V 6 bases and J 2 bases, with 5 bases left between them. The germline V gene has CDR1 DFQATT and CDR2 SNEGSKA (reference sequence). CDR3 DNA: TGCAGTGCCTTGACCTACGAGCAGTACTTC. Protein: CSALTYEQYF.

This rearrangement joins TRBV6-5 to TRBJ2-3, with a weak D call TRBD2 (6 bases). Germline CDR1 MNHEY, CDR2 SVGAGI. This CDR3 has 15 residues. V lost 4 bases and J 0 bases, leaving 11 bases between the germline ends. This CDR3 reads CASSSPRGSTDTQYF. CDR3 coding DNA: TGTGCCAGCAGTTCTCCCCGGGGGAGCACAGATACGCAGTATTTT.

The genes are TRBV30 and TRBJ2-7; no definite D call. This CDR3 has 12 residues. V lost 3 bases to trimming and J lost 6 bases, with 12 bases between them. Germline CDR1 GTSNPN, CDR2 SVGIG (reference sequence). The CDR3 sequence is CAWSSEFPEQYF. The CDR3 DNA reads TGTGCCTGGAGCTCGGAGTTTCCCGAGCAGTACTTC.

The gene calls are TRBV5-8 and TRBJ1-3; perhaps TRBD1 as D (6 bases). The CDR3 contains 15 residues. V was pared by 4 bases and J by 0 bases, with 11 bases between. Per germline, CDR1 SGHTS and CDR2 YDEGEE. The CDR3 loop reads CASSQDSHSGNTIYF. CDR3 in DNA: TGTGCCAGCAGCCAGGACAGCCACTCTGGAAACACCATATATTTT.

This chain links TRBV6-5 with TRBJ2-1; 10 nucleotides align to TRBD2. Germline trimming cut 8 bases from V and 8 bases from J; bases unmatched to any gene: 9. CDR1 and CDR2 from the germline V gene are MNHEY and SVGAGI. The CDR3 extends over 14 amino acids. The CDR3 region is CASSAGGLGYEQFF. In DNA, the CDR3 is TGTGCCAGCTCAGCGGGAGGGCTGGGATATGAGCAGTTCTTC.

The chain uses TRBV7-2 and TRBJ2-5; D is ambiguous. V lost 5 bases to trimming and J lost 2 bases, with 15 bases between them. CDR3 length: 15 residues. The germline gives CDR1 SGHTA, CDR2 FQGNSA. In DNA form, the CDR3 reads TGTGCCAGCAGCACAAAGACTGGGATTCAAGAGACCCAGTACTTC. It codes for CASSTKTGIQETQYF. Using reference TRBV7-2 and TRBJ2-5 for the parts outside the CDR3, the full variable domain is GAGVSQSPSNKVTEKGKDVELRCDPISGHTALYWYRQSLGQGLEFLIYFQGNSAPDKSGLPSDRFSAERTGGSVSTLTIQRTQQEDSAVYLCASSTKTGIQETQYFGPGTRLLVL.

This chain joins TRBV9 and TRBJ1-5, with D perhaps TRBD1 (6 bases). V was shortened by 4 bases and J by 6 bases, with 17 bases between the two germline ends. Germline V gene data show CDR1 as SGDLS and CDR2 as YYNGEE. This CDR3 is built from 15 residues. The chain's CDR3 is CASSPSGGPVQPQHF. The DNA for the CDR3 is TGTGCCAGCAGCCCTAGTGGGGGGCCGGTTCAGCCCCAGCATTTT.

This chain connects TRBV19 to TRBJ1-4; D not resolved. This CDR3 contains 15 residues. Trimming removed 7 bases from V and 0 bases from J, with 12 bases in between. Germline V gives CDR1 LNHDA, CDR2 SQIVND (reference sequence). This CDR3 reads CASINSGATNEKLFF. In DNA form, the CDR3 reads TGTGCCAGTATTAATAGCGGGGCAACTAATGAAAAACTGTTTTTT.

The chain links TRBV6-5 to TRBJ1-2, with 10 bases lining up with TRBD1. V lost 3 bases to trimming and J lost 6 bases; unmatched junction nucleotides: 10. Germline values: CDR1 MNHEY, CDR2 SVGAGI. CDR3 length: 16 residues. The CDR3 DNA sequence: TGTGCCAGCAGTTATTCTGGACAGGGGGTTTTTCATGGCTACACCTTC. It is translated as CASSYSGQGVFHGYTF.

This sequence joins TRBV19 and TRBJ1-2; TRBD1 is a possible D gene (6 bases). The CDR3 length is 13 residues. The V end was cut by 7 bases, the J end by 5 bases, with 14 bases between. Germline CDR1 LNHDA, CDR2 SQIVND (reference sequence). In nucleotides, the CDR3 is TGTGCCAGTAACCAGGGGAGTCCGTATGGCTACACCTTC. Protein: CASNQGSPYGYTF.

The CDR3 DNA reads TGTGCCAGCAGCGGCGGGCCTCAGTACCAAGAGACCCAGTACTTC. Translated: CASSGGPQYQETQYF. The gene calls are TRBV5-5 and TRBJ2-5, with D perhaps TRBD2 (5 bases). Germline V gene lookup returns CDR1 SGHKS and CDR2 YYEKEE (reference sequence). V was trimmed by 4 bases and J by 0 bases, leaving 13 bases between them. The CDR3 covers 15 residues. The full variable domain, its missing parts supplied by reference TRBV5-5 and TRBJ2-5, is DAGVTQSPTHLIKTRGQQVTLRCSPISGHKSVSWYQQVLGQGPQFIFQYYEKEERGRGNFPDRFSARQFPNYSSELNVNALLLGDSALYLCASSGGPQYQETQYFGPGTRLLVL.